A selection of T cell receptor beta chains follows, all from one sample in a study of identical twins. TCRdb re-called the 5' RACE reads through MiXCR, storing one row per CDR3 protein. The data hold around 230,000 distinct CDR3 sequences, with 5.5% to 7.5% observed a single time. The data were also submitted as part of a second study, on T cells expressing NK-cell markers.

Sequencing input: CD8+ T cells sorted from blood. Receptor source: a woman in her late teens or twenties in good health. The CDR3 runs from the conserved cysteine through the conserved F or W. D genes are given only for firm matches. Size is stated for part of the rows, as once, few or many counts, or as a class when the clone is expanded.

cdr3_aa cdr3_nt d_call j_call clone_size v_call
CASSAAGTGILNEKLFF TGTGCCAGCAGCGCGGCCGGGACAGGGATTCTGAATGAAAAACTGTTTTTT TRBD1 TRBJ1-4 many TRBV5-5
CSASLRGVSNQPQHF TGCAGTGCTAGTCTCCGAGGCGTTAGCAATCAGCCCCAGCATTTT - TRBJ1-5 many TRBV20-1
CASSQRPGLADTDTQYF TGTGCCAGCAGCCAAAGACCGGGACTAGCGGATACGGATACGCAGTATTTT TRBD2 TRBJ2-3 few TRBV9
CASSHPPDGSYEQYF TGCGCCAGCAGCCATCCCCCGGACGGGTCCTACGAGCAGTACTTC - TRBJ2-7 - TRBV4-3
CASSQVFRSPYGYTF TGTGCCAGCAGCCAAGTCTTCCGGAGCCCCTATGGCTACACCTTC - TRBJ1-2 few TRBV3-1
CASRTSPGSQETQYF TGCGCCAGCAGGACATCCCCGGGAAGTCAAGAGACCCAGTACTTC - TRBJ2-5 - TRBV10-2
CSVKGTPNNYGYTF TGCAGCGTCAAAGGGACACCTAATAACTATGGCTACACCTTC - TRBJ1-2 - TRBV29-1
CAWSSDSGNTIYF TGTGCCTGGAGTTCAGACTCTGGAAACACCATATATTTT - TRBJ1-3 few TRBV30
CASSLAQGYEQYF TGTGCCAGCAGTTTAGCACAGGGTTATGAGCAGTACTTC - TRBJ2-7 many TRBV27
CASRAGTSAQTQYF TGTGCCAGCAGGGCCGGGACCTCCGCCCAGACCCAGTACTTC - TRBJ2-5 many TRBV12-3/TRBV12-4
CASSEFLAGEVNEQFF TGTGCCAGCTCAGAGTTTTTAGCGGGAGAGGTGAATGAGCAGTTCTTC TRBD2 TRBJ2-1 many TRBV18
CSVEDLGTATEVF TGCAGCGTTGAAGATCTTGGGACAGCGACCGAAGTCTTC TRBD1 TRBJ1-2 many TRBV29-1
CASSLGQDTGELFF TGTGCCAGCAGCTTAGGACAGGACACCGGGGAGCTGTTTTTT - TRBJ2-2 few TRBV13
CRVTSTDTQYF TGCAGAGTCACTAGCACAGATACGCAGTATTTT - TRBJ2-3 few TRBV29-1
CASSTAGRGNYYEQYF TGTGCCAGCAGTACCGCGGGGAGGGGGAACTACTACGAGCAGTACTTC - TRBJ2-7 - TRBV27
CASSELGTPGYTF TGTGCCAGCAGCGAACTCGGGACACCGGGCTACACCTTC - TRBJ1-2 - TRBV7-3
CASSGPTDTQYF TGTGCCAGCAGTGGGCCCACAGATACGCAGTATTTT - TRBJ2-3 many TRBV12-3/TRBV12-4
CASSPGGLARLNEQFF TGCGCCAGCAGCCCAGGGGGACTAGCGAGACTTAATGAGCAGTTCTTC TRBD2 TRBJ2-1 - TRBV5-1
CASTEILAGAPELFF TGTGCCAGCACCGAAATACTAGCGGGGGCCCCGGAGCTGTTTTTT TRBD2 TRBJ2-2 - TRBV2
CASSLKTSGGDYEQYF TGTGCCAGCAGTCTCAAGACTAGCGGGGGAGACTACGAGCAGTACTTC TRBD2 TRBJ2-7 few TRBV27
CASSPPHNTEAFF TGTGCCAGCAGCCCACCACATAACACTGAAGCTTTCTTT - TRBJ1-1 few TRBV3-1
CASSLVVLAGGGQETQYF TGTGCCAGCAGCTTAGTGGTACTAGCGGGGGGGGGCCAAGAGACCCAGTACTTC TRBD2 TRBJ2-5 - TRBV7-6
CASSLTGGTGEQYF TGTGCCAGCAGCCTGACAGGGGGGACGGGGGAGCAGTACTTC TRBD1 TRBJ2-7 - TRBV7-7
CASSFFGNGYTF - - TRBJ1-2 few TRBV12-3/TRBV12-4
CASSQSGTEAFF TGTGCCAGCAGCCAAAGCGGTACTGAAGCTTTCTTT - TRBJ1-1 many TRBV3-1
CASSSKWASGPYEQYF TGTGCCAGCAGCTCTAAGTGGGCTAGCGGCCCCTACGAGCAGTACTTC TRBD2 TRBJ2-7 few TRBV11-2
CASTLGQDYEQYF TGTGCCAGCACCCTGGGACAGGACTACGAGCAGTACTTC TRBD1 TRBJ2-7 few TRBV12-3/TRBV12-4
CASSQGSTEAFF TGCGCCAGCAGCCAGGGGAGCACTGAAGCTTTCTTT - TRBJ1-1 many TRBV4-1
CASTGGEDNEQFF TGTGCCAGCACGGGGGGGGAAGACAATGAGCAGTTCTTC TRBD2 TRBJ2-1 few TRBV6-2/TRBV6-3
CASSSRDSYTF TGTGCCAGCAGCTCCCGGGACAGCTACACCTTC - TRBJ1-2 many TRBV7-9
CASSFIPDAPNYGYTF TGTGCCAGCAGTTTCATCCCGGATGCGCCTAACTATGGCTACACCTTC - TRBJ1-2 many TRBV12-3/TRBV12-4
CASSELNTEAFF TGTGCCAGCAGTGAGTTGAACACTGAAGCTTTCTTT - TRBJ1-1 few TRBV6-2/TRBV6-3
CASSGEGVMGETQYF TGTGCCAGCAGTGGGGAAGGGGTTATGGGAGAGACCCAGTACTTC - TRBJ2-5 - TRBV12-3/TRBV12-4
CASSPPVNPEAFF TGTGCCAGCAGCCCTCCAGTTAACCCTGAAGCTTTCTTT - TRBJ1-1 few TRBV9
CASSRSGGANNEQFF TGTGCCAGCAGCAGGAGCGGGGGGGCCAACAATGAGCAGTTCTTC TRBD2 TRBJ2-1 few TRBV9
CASSWTGGDQPQHF TGCGCCAGCAGTTGGACAGGGGGAGACCAGCCCCAGCATTTT TRBD1 TRBJ1-5 - TRBV10-2
CSVDRGSSYNEQFF TGCAGCGTTGACAGGGGATCTTCCTACAATGAGCAGTTCTTC - TRBJ2-1 many TRBV29-1
CASSPTSGFTYNEQFF TGTGCCAGCAGCCCGACTAGCGGGTTTACCTACAATGAGCAGTTCTTC TRBD2 TRBJ2-1 - TRBV27
CAVGQGAGGYTF TGTGCCGTTGGCCAGGGGGCTGGAGGCTACACCTTC TRBD1 TRBJ1-2 - TRBV13
CASSSSGASGAYNEQFF TGTGCCAGCAGCTCTAGCGGGGCTAGCGGGGCATACAATGAGCAGTTCTTC TRBD2 TRBJ2-1 many TRBV7-9
CASSWGFGNLNEQFF TGTGCCAGCAGCTGGGGTTTTGGTAACCTCAATGAGCAGTTCTTC - TRBJ2-1 - TRBV7-9
CASSEGVGAYEQYF TGTGCCAGCTCAGAGGGCGTCGGAGCCTACGAGCAGTACTTC - TRBJ2-7 few TRBV18
CASSAPGKNIQYF TGTGCCAGCAGTGCGCCAGGGAAAAACATTCAGTACTTC - TRBJ2-4 - TRBV12-3/TRBV12-4
CASSYTLDEQFF TGTGCCAGCAGTTACACCCTAGATGAGCAGTTCTTC - TRBJ2-1 many TRBV6-2/TRBV6-3
CASSYGNSPLHF TGTGCCAGTAGTTACGGGAATTCACCCCTCCACTTT - TRBJ1-6 - TRBV19
CATSDGTSGSRGELFF TGTGCCACCAGTGATGGGACTAGCGGGAGTAGGGGGGAGCTGTTTTTT TRBD2 TRBJ2-2 many TRBV24-1
CASSQVGYEQYF TGTGCCAGCAGCCAAGTAGGCTACGAGCAGTACTTC - TRBJ2-7 many TRBV14
CASSGGNGDTQYF TGTGCCAGCTCGGGAGGAAACGGCGATACGCAGTATTTT TRBD2 TRBJ2-3 - TRBV7-2
CASSQGSGLINPLHF TGCGCCAGCAGCCAAGGATCCGGACTAATTAATCCCCTCCACTTT - TRBJ1-6 few TRBV4-1
CASSLWGLRWEQYF TGTGCCAGCAGCTTGTGGGGACTAAGATGGGAGCAGTACTTC TRBD2 TRBJ2-7 few TRBV5-6
CASSLPHRGQAYGYTF TGTGCCAGCAGTCTTCCGCACAGGGGGCAAGCCTATGGCTACACCTTC TRBD1 TRBJ1-2 many TRBV12-3/TRBV12-4
CASDTSGRETQYF TGTGCCAGCGATACTAGCGGGAGGGAGACCCAGTACTTC TRBD2 TRBJ2-5 few TRBV6-2/TRBV6-3
CASSGLGGRAGEQFF TGTGCCAGCAGCGGCCTGGGAGGGAGGGCCGGTGAGCAGTTCTTC TRBD2 TRBJ2-1 - TRBV9